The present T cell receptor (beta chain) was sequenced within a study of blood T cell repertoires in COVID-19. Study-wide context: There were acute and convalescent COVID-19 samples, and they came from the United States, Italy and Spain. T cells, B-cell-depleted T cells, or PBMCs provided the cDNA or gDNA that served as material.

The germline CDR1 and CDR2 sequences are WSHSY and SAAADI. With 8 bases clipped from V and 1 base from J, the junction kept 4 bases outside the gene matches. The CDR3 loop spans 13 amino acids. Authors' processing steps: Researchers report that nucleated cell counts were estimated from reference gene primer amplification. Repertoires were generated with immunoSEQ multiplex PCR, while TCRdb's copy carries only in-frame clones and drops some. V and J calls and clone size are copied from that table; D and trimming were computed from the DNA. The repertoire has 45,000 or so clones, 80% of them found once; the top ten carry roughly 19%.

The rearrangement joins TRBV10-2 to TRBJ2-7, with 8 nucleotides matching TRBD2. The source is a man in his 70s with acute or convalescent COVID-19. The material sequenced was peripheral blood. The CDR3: CASSVAGSYEQYF. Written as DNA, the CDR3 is TGCGCCAGCTCGGTAGCGGGGTCCTACGAGCAGTACTTC.